The 27 T cell receptor beta chains in this list originate from one sample, sequenced in a study of chemoradiotherapy in HPV16-positive cancers. Sequencing was performed with immunoSEQ multiplex PCR; in TCRdb, only in-frame clones are kept and a portion is missing. The table lists under 8,000 clones, 60% to 75% of them singletons, with approximately 30% in the top ten. Sequenced material: tumor tissue, taken from a patient who underwent chemoradiotherapy. These receptors were collected from a human donor with HPV-associated anogenital cancer.

The V call is TRBV30, the J call TRBJ1-2; D not resolved. CDR1 is GTSNPN and CDR2 is SVGIG in the germline V gene (reference sequence). The CDR3 has 11 residues. Trimming left V 2 bases short and J 4 bases short, with 5 bases between. CDR3 DNA: TGTGCCTGGAGTAAAGGCTATGGCTACACCTTC. It translates to CAWSKGYGYTF.

The chain uses TRBV5-1 and TRBJ2-7, with 8 bases aligning to TRBD1. The length of the CDR3 is 14 residues. Germline loops: CDR1 SGHRS, CDR2 YFSETQ. The J segment lost 7 bases and the V segment lost 3 bases, leaving 9 bases of the junction unmatched. The CDR3 loop is CASSSGWTGNEQYF. CDR3 bases: TGCGCCAGCAGCTCCGGTTGGACAGGGAATGAGCAGTACTTC. The complete variable domain, with remaining parts taken from reference TRBV5-1 and TRBJ2-7, reads KAGVTQTPRYLIKTRGQQVTLSCSPISGHRSVSWYQQTPGQGLQFLFEYFSETQRNKGNFPGRFSGRQFSNSRSEMNVSTLELGDSALYLCASSSGWTGNEQYFGPGTRLTVT.

This chain connects TRBV4-1 to TRBJ2-3, with 10 bases lining up with TRBD2. This CDR3 has 17 amino acids. CDR1 is MGHRA and CDR2 is YSYEKL in the germline V gene. The V and J ends lost 2 bases and 0 bases, in that order; junction bases with no gene match: 5. This CDR3 is CASSQLRTSGSTDTQYF. CDR3 nucleotide sequence: TGCGCCAGCAGCCAACTTCGGACTAGCGGCAGCACAGATACGCAGTATTTT.

The rearrangement links TRBV10-1 to TRBJ2-5; D uncertain. The CDR3 extends over 14 amino acids. The V and J ends lost 3 bases and 11 bases respectively, with 19 bases between them. Germline CDR1 WNHNN, CDR2 SYGVQD (reference sequence). The CDR3 loop is CASSEGRPAKEQYF. The CDR3 DNA reads TGCGCCAGCAGTGAAGGCCGACCGGCTAAAGAGCAGTACTTC.

The rearrangement uses TRBV28 and TRBJ2-3; TRBD1 matches 10 bases. This CDR3 contains 12 residues. Looked up from germline, CDR1 is MDHEN and CDR2 is SYDVKM. The ends lost 2 bases at V and 14 bases at J; junction bases unmatched: 4. CDR3 sequence reads: CASSLGGTGVYF. The CDR3 DNA is TGTGCCAGCAGTTTAGGCGGGACAGGGGTGTATTTT.

The chain joins TRBV5-1 to TRBJ2-1; 10 bases agree with TRBD1. The V segment lost 3 bases and the J segment 4 bases; nucleotides outside the gene matches: 7. This CDR3 spans 16 amino acids. In germline, CDR1 is SGHRS, CDR2 YFSETQ. CDR3 bases: TGCGCCAGCAGCTCGCGACGGGACAGGGGTTACAATGAGCAGTTCTTC. This translates into CASSSRRDRGYNEQFF. The entire variable domain, with the rest obtained from reference TRBV5-1 and TRBJ2-1, is as follows: KAGVTQTPRYLIKTRGQQVTLSCSPISGHRSVSWYQQTPGQGLQFLFEYFSETQRNKGNFPGRFSGRQFSNSRSEMNVSTLELGDSALYLCASSSRRDRGYNEQFFGPGTRLTVL.

This clone was counted a few times. The chain employs TRBV18 and TRBJ1-1; D is uncertain. This CDR3 region has 15 residues. Germline V lookup: CDR1 KGHSH, CDR2 LQKENI. Trimming stripped 3 bases from V and 3 bases from J, with 14 bases between. In DNA form, the CDR3 reads TGTGCCAGCTCACCCAGGAGGAGTCCAGACACTGAAGCTTTCTTT. Protein product: CASSPRRSPDTEAFF.

This chain uses TRBV9 with TRBJ2-1; the match to TRBD2 covers 8 bases. This CDR3 has 15 residues. Trimming cost V 6 bases and J 5 bases; bases outside gene matches: 10. Per the germline V gene, CDR1 is SGDLS and CDR2 is YYNGEE. CDR3 sequence (DNA): TGTGCCAGCACCGAGGGGGGACTAGTTAACAATGAGCAGTTCTTC. Encoded protein: CASTEGGLVNNEQFF. The full variable domain, its missing parts supplied by reference TRBV9 and TRBJ2-1, is DSGVTQTPKHLITATGQRVTLRCSPRSGDLSVYWYQQSLDQGLQFLIQYYNGEERAKGNILERFSAQQFPDLHSELNLSSLELGDSALYFCASTEGGLVNNEQFFGPGTRLTVL.

In its sample, this clone was seen once. The J gene is TRBJ1-1, the V gene TRBV6-1; D is ambiguous. The CDR3 runs to 10 residues. CDR1 is MNHNS, CDR2 SASEGT, per germline. The V end lost 6 bases, the J end lost 3 bases, and 2 bases lay between the germline ends. The CDR3 spells CASRDTEAFF. For the CDR3, the DNA is TGTGCCAGCAGAGACACTGAAGCTTTCTTT.

This chain connects TRBV19 to TRBJ1-1, with a tentative D call TRBD1 (5 bases). The CDR3 contains 15 residues. The germline V gene encodes CDR1 LNHDA and CDR2 SQIVND (reference sequence). The germline V and J ends were trimmed by 3 bases and 0 bases, with 11 bases remaining between them. Here the CDR3 reads CASSIGGVLNTEAFF. The DNA of the CDR3 is TGTGCCAGTAGTATTGGGGGGGTTTTGAACACTGAAGCTTTCTTT.

The table lists this clone with a count of one. This sequence joins TRBV7-8 and TRBJ2-2; 7 nucleotides match TRBD2. V dropped 3 bases and J dropped 2; count of bases not matched to a gene: 3. The CDR3 is made up of 15 amino acids. Germline CDR1 and CDR2: SGHVS and FQNEAQ. The CDR3 DNA reads as TGTGCCAGCAGCTTTGGCGGGAGTAACACCGGGGAGCTGTTTTTT. This encodes CASSFGGSNTGELFF. The full variable domain, its missing parts supplied by reference TRBV7-8 and TRBJ2-2, is GAGVSQSPRYKVAKRGQDVALRCDPISGHVSLFWYQQALGQGPEFLTYFQNEAQLDKSGLPSDRFFAERPEGSVSTLKIQRTQQEDSAVYLCASSFGGSNTGELFFGEGSRLTVL.

Turning to this clone: The same CDR3 can be traced to other DNA sequences in this sample. This chain links TRBV30 with TRBJ1-5; TRBD1 matches at 8 bases. This CDR3 has 13 residues. J was trimmed by 2 bases and V by 5 bases; bases with no gene match: 2. Per germline, CDR1 GTSNPN and CDR2 SVGIG (reference sequence). In DNA form, the CDR3 reads TGTGCCTGGGCGACAGGGGGCAATCAGCCCCAGCATTTT. Translating gives CAWATGGNQPQHF.

CDR3: CASSIQSGAWDEQFF. In DNA form, the CDR3 reads TGTGCCAGCAGTATCCAAAGTGGGGCATGGGATGAGCAGTTCTTC. This chain links TRBV2 with TRBJ2-1, with D possibly being TRBD1 (5 bases). V was pared by 5 bases and J by 8 bases, with 19 bases between. Germline lookup yields CDR1 SNHLY and CDR2 FYNNEI. This CDR3 has 15 amino acids. The full variable domain, in which reference TRBV2 and TRBJ2-1 provide the parts outside the CDR3, is EPEVTQTPSHQVTQMGQEVILRCVPISNHLYFYWYRQILGQKVEFLVSFYNNEISEKSEIFDDQFSVERPDGSNFTLKIRSTKLEDSAMYFCASSIQSGAWDEQFFGPGTRLTVL.

The J gene is TRBJ2-2, the V gene TRBV7-3; the D call may be TRBD1 or TRBD2 (5 bases each). The V gene's germline CDR1 is SGHTA and CDR2 FQGTGA. This CDR3 comprises 15 residues. With 7 bases removed from V and 4 bases from J, the gap between germline ends came to 16 bases. The CDR3 protein is CASTEGPSGTGELFF. The CDR3 region has the DNA TGTGCCAGCACTGAGGGGCCCTCAGGCACCGGGGAGCTGTTTTTT.

The chain employs TRBV27 and TRBJ2-7; D is undetermined. The CDR3 covers 14 residues. The germline V gene encodes CDR1 MNHEY and CDR2 SMNVEV (reference sequence). Trimming left V 6 bases short and J 5 bases short, with 17 bases between. Here the CDR3 DNA reads TGTGCCAGCAGGCGGAAATTCACAAGCGACGAGCAGTACTTC. This encodes CASRRKFTSDEQYF.

The chain recombines TRBV2 with TRBJ2-7, with D hard to call. CDR3 length: 12 residues. The V and J ends lost 10 bases and 5 bases respectively, with 15 bases between them. Germline V CDR1 and CDR2: SNHLY, FYNNEI. This CDR3 is CATRFHGHEQYF. CDR3 nucleotides: TGTGCCACCCGTTTTCACGGTCACGAGCAGTACTTC.

This rearrangement joins TRBV14 to TRBJ1-1, with D perhaps matching TRBD1 (6 bases). The CDR3 totals 14 residues. CDR1 is SGHDN and CDR2 is FVKESK in the germline V gene. Trimming removed 4 bases from V and 10 bases from J, with 19 bases in between. The CDR3 nucleotides are TGTGCCAGCAGCCTTGGCGGGGGGCCGAGGGGAGCTTTCTTT. It encodes CASSLGGGPRGAFF.

This clone came up once. The chain combines TRBV7-9 with TRBJ2-7; 8 bases fit TRBD2. The germline gives CDR1 SEHNR, CDR2 FQNEAQ (reference sequence). CDR3 length: 14 amino acids. V dropped 4 bases and J dropped 2; count of bases not matched to a gene: 4. The DNA for the CDR3 is TGTGCCAGCAGCTACTTAGCGGGACCCTACGAGCAGTACTTC. It is translated as CASSYLAGPYEQYF.

The chain couples TRBV11-2 to TRBJ1-2, with D uncertain. The CDR3 length is 15 residues. Looked up from germline, CDR1 is SGHAT and CDR2 is FQNNGV. The V end was cut by 0 bases, the J end by 4 bases, with 12 bases between. The CDR3 protein is CASSLDHTDLYGYTF. The CDR3 DNA is TGTGCCAGCAGCTTAGATCATACGGACCTCTATGGCTACACCTTC. The full variable domain, in which reference TRBV11-2 and TRBJ1-2 provide the parts outside the CDR3, is EAGVAQSPRYKIIEKRQSVAFWCNPISGHATLYWYQQILGQGPKLLIQFQNNGVVDDSQLPKDRFSAERLKGVDSTLKIQPAKLEDSAVYLCASSLDHTDLYGYTFGSGTRLTVV.

The V gene is TRBV9, the J gene TRBJ2-5; possible D gene TRBD1, 6 bases. Per germline, CDR1 SGDLS and CDR2 YYNGEE. This CDR3 region has 14 residues. V lost 3 bases, J lost 4 bases, and 13 bases lay in between. CDR3 sequence: CASSEAQGRETQYF. The DNA of the CDR3 is TGTGCCAGCAGCGAGGCCCAGGGGAGAGAGACCCAGTACTTC.

This clone was detected a few times. This chain uses TRBV11-2 with TRBJ2-3, with 9 positions matching TRBD2. Trimming at V came to 3 bases and at J to 4 bases, leaving 5 bases not matched to a gene. Germline V CDR1 and CDR2: SGHAT, FQNNGV. The CDR3 is 15 residues long. For the CDR3, the DNA is TGTGCCAGCAGCTTGACGACTAGCGGAGCAGATACGCAGTATTTT. The encoded protein is CASSLTTSGADTQYF.

The CDR3: CASSEGTGLYEQYF. Here the CDR3 DNA reads TGTGCCAGCAGTGAAGGGACAGGGCTCTACGAGCAGTACTTC. The chain employs TRBV2 and TRBJ2-7; 8 bases line up with TRBD1. V lost 1 base, J lost 3 bases, and 2 bases stayed unmatched. CDR3 length equals 14 residues. The germline V gene has CDR1 SNHLY and CDR2 FYNNEI.

The chain joins TRBV30 to TRBJ2-7; weak D call: TRBD1 (7 bases). The CDR3 runs to 15 residues. The V gene's germline CDR1 is GTSNPN and CDR2 SVGIG (reference sequence). V shed 1 base and J shed 3 bases, with 16 bases lying between them. Here the CDR3 reads CAWSEGAGGLYEQYF. For the CDR3, the DNA is TGTGCCTGGAGTGAGGGGGCAGGGGGGCTCTACGAGCAGTACTTC.

This chain joins TRBV9 and TRBJ2-1; unclear D gene. Germline V gene data show CDR1 as SGDLS and CDR2 as YYNGEE. Trimming cost V 5 bases and J 6 bases, with 9 bases left between them. This CDR3 has 12 amino acids. The CDR3 region is CASREWCNEQFF. DNA for the CDR3: TGTGCCAGCAGAGAGTGGTGCAATGAGCAGTTCTTC.

The chain uses TRBV5-1 and TRBJ2-1; 8 bases fit TRBD1. V trimming: 0 bases; J trimming: 7 bases; junction bases outside the gene matches: 9. The CDR3 has 16 residues. Germline-derived CDR1 and CDR2 are SGHRS and YFSETQ. The CDR3 DNA is TGCGCCAGCAGCTTGGCCGAGACAGGGGTTAGTAATGAGCAGTTCTTC. Its protein product is CASSLAETGVSNEQFF.

V and J are TRBV7-9 and TRBJ1-2, with D perhaps matching TRBD1 (5 bases). Trimming took 1 base from V and 8 from J, leaving 11 bases between them. Germline V CDR1 and CDR2: SEHNR, FQNEAQ (reference sequence). The CDR3 covers 13 residues. The CDR3, as DNA: TGTGCCAGCAGCTTAGAGGGGTCGCGCGGCTACACCTTC. This sequence encodes CASSLEGSRGYTF.

The rearrangement uses TRBV2 and TRBJ2-3; the match to TRBD2 covers 12 bases. V shed 4 bases and J 4 bases; nucleotides not matched to a gene: 0. This CDR3 comprises 14 residues. Germline-derived CDR1 and CDR2 are SNHLY and FYNNEI. The CDR3 DNA is TGTGCCAGCAGTGGACTAGCGGGAGCAGATACGCAGTATTTT. Residues: CASSGLAGADTQYF. The full variable domain, with the rest looked up from reference TRBV2 and TRBJ2-3, is EPEVTQTPSHQVTQMGQEVILRCVPISNHLYFYWYRQILGQKVEFLVSFYNNEISEKSEIFDDQFSVERPDGSNFTLKIRSTKLEDSAMYFCASSGLAGADTQYFGPGTRLTVL.